This is a list of T cell receptor beta chains from one sample in a study of blood T cell repertoires in COVID-19. Assay: immunoSEQ multiplex PCR; the TCRdb copy retains only in-frame clones and omits some. The data contain some 310,000 clones, about nine tenths of them singletons. The sample was peripheral blood. These receptors were taken from a man aged 50 to 60 with active or convalescent COVID-19. The CDR3 runs from the conserved cysteine through the conserved F or W. The order of the fields is J gene, V gene, CDR3 protein.

TRBJ1-2,TRBV3-1/TRBV3-2,CASSPTLTRTNYGYTF
TRBJ1-2,TRBV28,CASSLLGGENYGYTF
TRBJ1-5,TRBV23-1,CASSPGICNQPQHF
TRBJ1-5,TRBV19,CASSTQRQDNQPQHF
TRBJ2-7,TRBV27,CASSSPMPWRDLYEQYF
TRBJ2-7,TRBV6-5,CASSYSGTAVEQYF
TRBJ2-7,TRBV6-2/TRBV6-3,CASSPGLIHYEQYF
TRBJ2-1,TRBV5-1,CASSGGGSGVYNEQFF
TRBJ2-1,TRBV28,CASTSFSGRAVYNEQFF
TRBJ2-7,TRBV6-5,CASSYSLEGGEQYF
TRBJ1-4,TRBV3-1/TRBV3-2,CASTTSRVTNEKLFF
TRBJ2-5,TRBV5-1,CASSPGTGNQETQYF
TRBJ2-3,TRBV5-4,CASSSATDRAVDTQYF
TRBJ2-5,TRBV30,CAWSIRLQETQYF
TRBJ1-1,TRBV5-4,CASSPPGQGARRAFF
TRBJ1-5,TRBV30,CAWSVRRDSLNSNQPQHF
TRBJ2-7,TRBV18,CASSPGGVGYEQYF
TRBJ2-5,TRBV6-5,CASTRGGADQETQYF
TRBJ1-5,TRBV12-5,CASGLLTWDRLRVSNQPQHF
TRBJ1-6,TRBV4-2,CASSRDRGFSPLHF
TRBJ1-1,TRBV5-6,CASSLPGTSAGGTEAFF
TRBJ2-5,TRBV7-2,CASSSQLGETQYF
TRBJ2-7,TRBV5-1,CASSLGLAGSSSYEQYF
TRBJ2-1,TRBV6-1,CASSASRGENYNEQFF
TRBJ1-3,TRBV28,CASSSPGEPSGNTIYF
TRBJ1-5,TRBV18,CASSPSGGRNQPQHF
TRBJ1-5,TRBV5-1,CASSLTGGGNQPQHF
TRBJ2-7,TRBV7-9,CASSPQGWREQYF
TRBJ1-5,TRBV6-5,CASRAGHSNQPQHF
TRBJ1-4,TRBV2,CASKGTGVSGEKLFF
TRBJ2-7,TRBV2,CASSDRTDYSYEQYF
TRBJ2-3,TRBV2,CASEGGGAGTDTQYF
TRBJ1-5,TRBV28,CASRLQEDQPQHF
TRBJ1-5,TRBV19,CASSIRDRGRGNQPQHF
TRBJ2-5,TRBV5-1,CASSPRTGGLETQYF
TRBJ1-4,TRBV11-2,CASWNGGLGEKLFF
TRBJ1-3,TRBV5-1,CASSLRQGVSGNTIYF
TRBJ1-1,TRBV5-4,CASSLGQAVSTEAFF
TRBJ1-6,TRBV27,CASSLWDRNNSPLHF
TRBJ2-7,TRBV5-6,CASSPLGQGRTYEQYF
TRBJ1-2,TRBV3-1/TRBV3-2,CASSADSVYGYTF
TRBJ1-2,TRBV28,CASSSGGEGYYGYTF
TRBJ2-1,TRBV18,CASSQASGIINEQFF
TRBJ1-6,TRBV28,CASSPYRGGLNSPLHF
TRBJ2-3,TRBV5-1,CASSPDQTSTGGTDTQYF
TRBJ2-7,TRBV7-4,CAPRQGASYEQYF
TRBJ1-1,TRBV11-1,CASSLLTGGTEAFF
TRBJ2-3,TRBV1,CTSSPGQALLKLSTDTQYF
TRBJ2-3,TRBV11-1,CASSSEVLAGDTQYF
TRBJ1-2,TRBV2,CASSGTGREGYTF
TRBJ1-1,TRBV5-4,CASSKGHQNTEAFF
TRBJ2-7,TRBV18,CASSREGGGYEQYF
TRBJ2-7,TRBV6-6,CASSYLNEQYF
TRBJ1-2,TRBV30,CAWSPPGQGAYGYTF
TRBJ2-1,TRBV2,CASRAGGGYNEQFF
TRBJ2-2,TRBV6-5,CASSYWGGRLAGELFF
TRBJ1-1,TRBV19,CAIAGQGKPAFF
TRBJ2-7,TRBV7-9,CASSLGPGQGSYEQYF
TRBJ2-7,TRBV5-4,CASSFGLAGPSYEQYF